The entry below describes one T cell receptor beta chain. The antigen remains unidentified. CDR3 length: 17 amino acids. The V end was cut by 1 base, the J end by 0 bases, with 13 bases between. From germline, CDR1 is SGHTA and CDR2 FQGNSA. Each sample had 9.3 x 10^4 or so TCR templates assayed. Profiling relied on immunoSEQ multiplex PCR, and the TCRdb table lists in-frame clones only, not all of them. The table has 100,000 or so clones, around 95% seen once. This sample was taken from a study of siplizumab effects on memory and regulatory T cells. Study-level results: Proliferating Tregs in siplizumab cultures were never verified as suppressive. Contribution to the alloresponse seemed major for naive T cells, which also seemed more diverse than memory cells. Few alloreactive clones mapped to unstimulated subsets.

The sample consisted of non-Treg CD4+ T cells sorted from blood. The clonotype originates from a human donor in good health. The V and J genes are TRBV7-2 and TRBJ2-4, with D unclear. CDR3 residues: CASSLVVANLAKNIQYF. The CDR3 coding sequence is TGTGCCAGCAGCTTAGTGGTGGCAAATCTAGCCAAAAACATTCAGTACTTC. The full variable domain, rest sourced from reference TRBV7-2 and TRBJ2-4, is GAGVSQSPSNKVTEKGKDVELRCDPISGHTALYWYRQSLGQGLEFLIYFQGNSAPDKSGLPSDRFSAERTGGSVSTLTIQRTQQEDSAVYLCASSLVVANLAKNIQYFGAGTRLSVL.